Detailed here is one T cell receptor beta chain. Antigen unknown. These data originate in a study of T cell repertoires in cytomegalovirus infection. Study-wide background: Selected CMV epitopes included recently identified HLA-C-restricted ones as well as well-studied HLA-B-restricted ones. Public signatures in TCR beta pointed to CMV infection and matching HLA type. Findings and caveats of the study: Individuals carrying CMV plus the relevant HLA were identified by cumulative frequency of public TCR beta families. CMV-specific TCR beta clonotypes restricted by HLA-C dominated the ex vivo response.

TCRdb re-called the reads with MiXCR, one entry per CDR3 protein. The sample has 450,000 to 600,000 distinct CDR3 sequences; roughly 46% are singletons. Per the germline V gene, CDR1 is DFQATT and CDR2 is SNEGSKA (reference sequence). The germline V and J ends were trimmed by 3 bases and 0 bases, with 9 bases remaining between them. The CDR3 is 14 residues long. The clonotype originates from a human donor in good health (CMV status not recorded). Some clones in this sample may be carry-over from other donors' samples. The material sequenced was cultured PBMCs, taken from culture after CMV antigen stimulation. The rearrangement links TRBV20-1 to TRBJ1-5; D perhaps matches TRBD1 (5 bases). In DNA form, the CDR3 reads TGCAGTGCTAGGCCCGGGGGTAGCAATCAGCCCCAGCATTTT. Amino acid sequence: CSARPGGSNQPQHF.